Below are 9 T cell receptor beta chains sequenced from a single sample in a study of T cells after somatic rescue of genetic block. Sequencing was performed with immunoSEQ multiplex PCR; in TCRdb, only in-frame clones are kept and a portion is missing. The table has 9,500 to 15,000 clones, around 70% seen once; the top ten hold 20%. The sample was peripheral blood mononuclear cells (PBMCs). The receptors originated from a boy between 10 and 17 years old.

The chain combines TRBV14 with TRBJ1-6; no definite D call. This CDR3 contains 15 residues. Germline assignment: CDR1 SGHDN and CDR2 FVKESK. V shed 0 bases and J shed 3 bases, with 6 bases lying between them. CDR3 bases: TGTGCCAGCAGCCAAGAACAGCACTATAATTCACCCCTCCACTTT. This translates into CASSQEQHYNSPLHF. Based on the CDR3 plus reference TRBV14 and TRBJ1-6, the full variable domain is EAGVTQFPSHSVIEKGQTVTLRCDPISGHDNLYWYRRVMGKEIKFLLHFVKESKQDESGMPNNRFLAERTGGTYSTLKVQPAELEDSGVYFCASSQEQHYNSPLHFGNGTRLTVT.

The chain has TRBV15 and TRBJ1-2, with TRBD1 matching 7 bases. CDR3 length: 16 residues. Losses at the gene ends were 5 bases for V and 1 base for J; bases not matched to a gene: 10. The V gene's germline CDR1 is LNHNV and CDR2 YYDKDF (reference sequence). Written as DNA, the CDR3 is TGTGCCACCAGCGGACAGGCACCTCCCCATAACTATGGCTACACCTTC. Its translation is CATSGQAPPHNYGYTF.

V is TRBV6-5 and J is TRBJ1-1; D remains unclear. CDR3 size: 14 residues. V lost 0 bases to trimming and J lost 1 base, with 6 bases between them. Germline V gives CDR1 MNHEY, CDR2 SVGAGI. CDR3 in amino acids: CASSYSARNTEAFF. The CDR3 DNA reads TGTGCCAGCAGTTACTCGGCCAGGAACACTGAAGCTTTCTTT.

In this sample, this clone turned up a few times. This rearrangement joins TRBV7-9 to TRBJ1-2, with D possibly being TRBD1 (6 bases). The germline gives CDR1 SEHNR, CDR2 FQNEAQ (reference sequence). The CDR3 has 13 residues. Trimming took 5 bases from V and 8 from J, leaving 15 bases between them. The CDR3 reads CASSQGHLMGYTF. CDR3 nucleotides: TGTGCCAGCAGCCAGGGACACCTCATGGGCTACACCTTC.

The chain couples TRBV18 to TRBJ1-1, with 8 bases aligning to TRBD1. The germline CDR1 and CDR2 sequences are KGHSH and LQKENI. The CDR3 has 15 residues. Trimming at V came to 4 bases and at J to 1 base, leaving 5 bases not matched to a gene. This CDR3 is CASSREGQGNTEAFF. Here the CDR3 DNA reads TGTGCCAGCTCACGCGAAGGACAGGGGAACACTGAAGCTTTCTTT.

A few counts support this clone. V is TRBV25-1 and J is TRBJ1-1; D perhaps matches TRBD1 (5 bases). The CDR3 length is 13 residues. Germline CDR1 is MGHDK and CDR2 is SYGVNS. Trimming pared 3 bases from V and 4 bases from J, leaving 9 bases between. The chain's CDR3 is CASSEGGRTEAFF. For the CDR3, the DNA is TGTGCCAGCAGTGAGGGGGGACGCACTGAAGCTTTCTTT.

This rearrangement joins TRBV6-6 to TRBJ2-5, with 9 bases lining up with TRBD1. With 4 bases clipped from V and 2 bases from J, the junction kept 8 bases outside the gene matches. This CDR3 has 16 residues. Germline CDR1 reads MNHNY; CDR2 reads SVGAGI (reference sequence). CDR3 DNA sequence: TGTGCCAGCAGTTTTGGTCTGGGACAGGGTCAAGAGACCCAGTACTTC. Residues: CASSFGLGQGQETQYF.

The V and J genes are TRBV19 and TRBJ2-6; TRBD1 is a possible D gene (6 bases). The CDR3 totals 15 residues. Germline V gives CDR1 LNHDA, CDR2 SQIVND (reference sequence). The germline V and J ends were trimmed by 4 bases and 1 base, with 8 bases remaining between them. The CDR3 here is CASSTQGSGANVLTF. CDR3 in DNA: TGTGCCAGTAGTACGCAGGGGTCTGGGGCCAACGTCCTGACTTTC.

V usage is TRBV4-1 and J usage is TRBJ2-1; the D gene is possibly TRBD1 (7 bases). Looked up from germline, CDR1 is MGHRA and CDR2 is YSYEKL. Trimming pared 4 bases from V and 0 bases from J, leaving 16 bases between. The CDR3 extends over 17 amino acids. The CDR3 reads CASSLTIRGVSYNEQFF. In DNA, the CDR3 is TGCGCCAGCAGCCTCACCATCAGGGGGGTCTCCTACAATGAGCAGTTCTTC.